These T cell receptor beta chains were read from a single sample in a study of cytomegalovirus exposure and HLA in healthy donors. Sequencing was performed with immunoSEQ multiplex PCR; in TCRdb, only in-frame clones are kept and a portion is missing. The sample holds approximately 140,000 clones, more than 65% seen once. Sequencing input: PBMCs. These TCRs come from a man in his fifties or sixties in good health and CMV-seronegative. Both conserved end residues are part of each CDR3. D genes are given only for firm matches. Rows give clone size only sometimes, using once, few, many, or a class for an expanded clone.

clone_size j_call d_call v_call cdr3_nt cdr3_aa
- TRBJ2-1 - TRBV7-2 TGTGCCAGCAGCCGCGGTGGGCGGGGGCTCTACAATGAGCAGTTCTTC CASSRGGRGLYNEQFF
- TRBJ1-4 TRBD1 TRBV13 TGTGCCAGCAGCCACAGGGGGGGACATGAAAAACTGTTTTTT CASSHRGGHEKLFF
- TRBJ1-1 - TRBV10-3 TGTGCCATGGGAAGAGGGCTATGGAACACTGAAGCTTTCTTT CAMGRGLWNTEAFF
once TRBJ1-6 - TRBV9 TGTGCCAGCAGCGTAGGTCAGAACCCTAATTCACCCCTCCACTTT CASSVGQNPNSPLHF
- TRBJ1-5 - TRBV28 TGTGCCAGCAGTCTTTCCAGGGTACGGCCCCAGCATTTT CASSLSRVRPQHF
- TRBJ1-2 - TRBV5-4 TGTGCCAGCAGCGTAACTGTTGGGGCCTATGGCTACACCTTC CASSVTVGAYGYTF
- TRBJ1-6 - TRBV4-1 TGCGCCAGCAGCCTCGGAATTCAGGTGGATTATTCACCCCTCCACTTT CASSLGIQVDYSPLHF
- TRBJ1-6 - TRBV19 TGTGCCAGTAGTCAACGACAGTATTCACCCCTCCACTTT CASSQRQYSPLHF
- TRBJ2-3 TRBD2 TRBV30 TGTGCCTGGCTGGCGGGGGGGCCCGTTAGCACAGATACGCAGTATTTT CAWLAGGPVSTDTQYF
- TRBJ2-7 - TRBV29-1 TGCAGCGTTGAAGAAATCCACACCTACGAGCAGTACTTC CSVEEIHTYEQYF
- TRBJ1-1 - TRBV4-3 TGCGCCAGCAGCCAGCTACAGGGTTTGGCTGAAGCTTTCTTT CASSQLQGLAEAFF
- TRBJ1-6 - TRBV18 TGTGCCAGCTCACGGTCAGGGTTCAATTCACCCCTCCACTTT CASSRSGFNSPLHF
- TRBJ2-5 TRBD1 TRBV7-9 TGTGCCAGCAGCTTTATGGCAGGGGGAGAGGGGAAGACCCAGTACTTC CASSFMAGGEGKTQYF
- TRBJ2-5 TRBD2 TRBV4-1 TGCGCCAGCAGCCATCTAGCGGGGCTCGGTGAGACCCAGTACTTC CASSHLAGLGETQYF
- TRBJ1-5 - TRBV15 TGTGCCACCAGCAGAGGAGGGCAAGCGGGTCAGCCCCAGCATTTT CATSRGGQAGQPQHF
- TRBJ1-1 - TRBV30 TGTGCCTGGAGTATGGGGGGGCGAACTGAAGCTTTCTTT CAWSMGGRTEAFF
- TRBJ2-5 - TRBV7-3 TGTGCCAGCAGCTTAAGAGTATTAGAGACCCAGTACTTC CASSLRVLETQYF
- TRBJ2-4 - TRBV2 TGTGCCAGCAGAGGTCCCAGGGGAGTGAGCATTCAGTACTTC CASRGPRGVSIQYF
- TRBJ2-2 - TRBV10-2 TGCGCCAGCAGTGAGGAGAGTAGCCTAGTGGGTGTCACCGGGGAGCTGTTTTTT CASSEESSLVGVTGELFF
- TRBJ2-1 - TRBV6-6 TGTGCCAGCAGGATTAGCGGTGGATCCTACAATGAGCAGTTCTTC CASRISGGSYNEQFF
- TRBJ1-2 TRBD1 TRBV6-1 TGTGCCAGCAGCGCTACCGGGACAGGCTATGGCTACACCTTC CASSATGTGYGYTF
- TRBJ2-5 - TRBV6-1 TGTGCCAGCAGTGCCGGAGGGGGGGCCGCAGAGACCCAGTACTTC CASSAGGGAAETQYF
- TRBJ2-3 TRBD2 TRBV30 TGTGCCTGCACCCGTTGGAGGACTAGCGGGGGTAGCGGCACAGATACGCAGTATTTT CACTRWRTSGGSGTDTQYF
- TRBJ2-7 TRBD1 TRBV11-2 TGTGCCAGCAGCTCACGACAGGGGGCGCGACACGAGCAGTACTTC CASSSRQGARHEQYF
- TRBJ2-1 - TRBV7-8 TGTGCCAGCAGCTCGACTCTGGCCACTTACAATGAGCAGTTCTTC CASSSTLATYNEQFF
- TRBJ1-5 - TRBV9 TGTGCCAGCAGCGTAGGTCCGACAAAGAATCAGCCCCAGCATTTT CASSVGPTKNQPQHF
- TRBJ1-5 - TRBV2 TGTGCCAGCAGCCAATTCCCGGGCCCCCCGGGACAGCCCCAGCATTTT CASSQFPGPPGQPQHF
- TRBJ2-5 TRBD1 TRBV28 TGTGCCAGCAGTTTGGCCGGGACAGCCGAGCAGGAGACCCAGTACTTC CASSLAGTAEQETQYF
- TRBJ2-1 - TRBV20-1 TGCAGTGCCCCACAGCTATGGGAGCAGTTCTTC CSAPQLWEQFF
- TRBJ2-1 TRBD2 TRBV5-1 TGCGCCAGCAGCCCCGGGACTAGCGGGGGCAACTCCTACAATGAGCAGTTCTTC CASSPGTSGGNSYNEQFF
once TRBJ1-5 - TRBV7-2 TGTGCCAGCAGCTTAGAGTCCCCCCGCAGGGCGGGGTATCAGCCCCAGCATTTT CASSLESPRRAGYQPQHF
- TRBJ2-1 TRBD2 TRBV9 TGTGCCAGCAGCCCTACTAGCGGGGGGGCCAATGAGCAGTTCTTC CASSPTSGGANEQFF
- TRBJ1-6 - TRBV6-5 TGTGCCAGCAGTTACTCCCGGACGGGGTCACCCCTCCACTTT CASSYSRTGSPLHF
- TRBJ2-2 - TRBV9 TGTGCCAGCAGCGTAGTTAGCGGTCCCGGGGAGCTGTTTTTT CASSVVSGPGELFF
- TRBJ1-6 TRBD1 TRBV19 TGTGCCAGTAGTGGGGACAGGGTGGCTTATAATTCACCCCTCCACTTT CASSGDRVAYNSPLHF
- TRBJ2-1 TRBD2 TRBV19 TGTGCCAGTAGCGCACTAGCGGGGGTGACCAGTCTGTTCTTC CASSALAGVTSLFF
- TRBJ2-7 TRBD1 TRBV6-5 TGTGCCAGCAGCACCGGGACAGGAGCCTACGAGCAGTACTTC CASSTGTGAYEQYF
- TRBJ1-5 TRBD1 TRBV4-2 TGTGCCAGCAGCCAAGAACAGGGGGATCAGCCCCAGCATTTT CASSQEQGDQPQHF
once TRBJ2-7 - TRBV9 TGTGCCAGCAGCGTAGATAACAGGGTTAGCGAGCAGTACTTC CASSVDNRVSEQYF
- TRBJ1-2 - TRBV7-9 TGTGCCAGCAGCTTCTTTGACAACAGGGAAGCTCCCACCTTC CASSFFDNREAPTF
- TRBJ1-1 - TRBV6-5 TGTGCCAGCAGTCCATCAGGGCTGGAGGGGACTGAAGCTTTCTTT CASSPSGLEGTEAFF
- TRBJ1-1 - TRBV15 TGTGCCACCAGCAGAGATAGGTCCGGGAGTGATGAAGCTTTCTTT CATSRDRSGSDEAFF
few TRBJ1-1 - TRBV2 TGTGCCAGCAGCGCTCTACGGGGTTCAAACACTGAAGCTTTCTTT CASSALRGSNTEAFF
- TRBJ1-2 TRBD1 TRBV7-8 TGTGCCAGCAGCTTAAACAGGGGGTATAGCGGCTACACCTTC CASSLNRGYSGYTF
- TRBJ1-2 TRBD1 TRBV9 TGTGCCAGCAGCCTCGGGACAGCTAGCGGCTACACCTTC CASSLGTASGYTF
- TRBJ2-3 TRBD1 TRBV19 TGTGCCAGTAGTACCTCCACAGGGGCAGATACGCAGTATTTT CASSTSTGADTQYF
- TRBJ2-1 TRBD1 TRBV9 TGTGCCAGCAGCGTAGTACAGGGGGCTTACAATGAGCAGTTCTTC CASSVVQGAYNEQFF
once TRBJ2-7 TRBD2 TRBV4-1 TGCGCCAGCAGCCAAGCGTCCGGGAGGGCCGGTTACGAGCAGTACTTC CASSQASGRAGYEQYF
- TRBJ2-1 TRBD2 TRBV6-4 TGTGCCAGCAGTCCCGGGACTAGCGTGAATGAGCAGTTCTTC CASSPGTSVNEQFF
- TRBJ2-3 - TRBV7-3 TGTGCCAGCAGCCCCCGACCGTCTGGAGCAGATACGCAGTATTTT CASSPRPSGADTQYF
- TRBJ2-1 - TRBV5-1 TGCGCCAGCAGCTTAAGAAGGAGCTCCTACAATGAGCAGTTCTTC CASSLRRSSYNEQFF